This T cell receptor beta chain was sequenced for a study of cytomegalovirus exposure and HLA in healthy donors. General observations from the study: A cluster of highly shared sequence variants was likely a sequencing artifact. Across all donors, roughly uniform sequencing depth was an assumption of the presence/absence analyses. In a later analysis, parvovirus B19, influenza, CMV and Epstein-Barr virus appeared linked to several top co-occurrence clusters. Data from an earlier analysis indicated that most TCR beta V segments were productive either about 87% or about 30% of the time.

The PCR contained 60 Vbeta and 13 Jbeta primers. TCRdb's table, derived via immunoSEQ multiplex PCR, lists solely in-frame clones and lacks some. The sample holds around 210,000 clones; about 85% are singletons and the top ten take approximately 0.36%. Concerning this clone itself: What it binds is unknown.

The sequence was obtained from a male donor in good health and CMV-seropositive. Sequencing was carried out using PBMCs.

In DNA form, the CDR3 reads TGTGCCAGCTTGAGCGGCCAAGAGACCCAGTACTTC. Its translation: CASLSGQETQYF. The chain couples TRBV28 to TRBJ2-5; weak D call: TRBD2 (5 bases). The V end was cut by 8 bases, the J end by 1 base, with 8 bases between. Germline loops: CDR1 MDHEN, CDR2 SYDVKM. The CDR3 length is 12 residues.